This TCR beta chain was retrieved from a study of shared clonotypes between healthy human individuals. Study results and limitations: Inspection by rarefaction showed sorted-subset sequencing to be incomplete despite large depth.

Replicate sorted-subset PCRs were loaded with around 220 ng DNA, 31,000 or so T cell genomes. Method: immunoSEQ multiplex PCR; TCRdb's copy keeps in-frame clones and lacks some. The sample lists hundreds of thousands of clones, around 96% seen once, with approximately 0.32% in the top ten. This CDR3 contains 12 residues. Between the trimmed V and J ends, which lost 8 bases and 0 bases, there was a span of 8 bases. Germline-derived CDR1 and CDR2 are MDHEN and SYDVKM. CD8 memory merged CD45RO+ with CCR7-negative CD45RA+ TemRA cells. Notes on this clone: Its antigen is unidentified.

The sequencing sample was made of memory CD8+ T cells sorted from blood. Regarding subset: CD45RO+ cells pooled with CCR7-negative TemRA cells. The clonotype originates from a man aged 25 to 45 in good health. This chain connects TRBV28 to TRBJ2-7, with D unclear. As DNA, the CDR3 is TGTGCCAGCCAAATAAGCTCCTACGAGCAGTACTTC. This gives the protein CASQISSYEQYF.